This T cell receptor (beta chain) derives from a study of cytomegalovirus exposure and HLA in healthy donors. At the level of the study: Falling in the Caucasian-associated ancestry cluster were about four fifths of approximately 400 genotyped donors. Regarding the study as a whole: Available immune exposure information covered CMV serostatus only.

PCR used 60 Vbeta primers and 13 Jbeta primers. Clones were read by immunoSEQ multiplex PCR, and TCRdb kept only the in-frame ones, dropping some. This table holds more than 95,000 clones. There are 16 residues in the CDR3. Trimming removed 3 bases at V and 1 base at J, with 15 bases between. Germline V gene sequence: CDR1 LNHDA, CDR2 SQIVND (reference sequence). In the case of this clone: Its target is unknown.

Sequenced sample: PBMCs. The TCR sequence derives from a man aged 25-45 years in good health and CMV-seronegative. The rearrangement links TRBV19 to TRBJ2-5; a possible D gene is TRBD1 (5 bases). The CDR3 loop reads CASSIGVGAPQETQYF. The CDR3 nucleotides are TGTGCCAGTAGTATTGGGGTTGGGGCTCCCCAAGAGACCCAGTACTTC.